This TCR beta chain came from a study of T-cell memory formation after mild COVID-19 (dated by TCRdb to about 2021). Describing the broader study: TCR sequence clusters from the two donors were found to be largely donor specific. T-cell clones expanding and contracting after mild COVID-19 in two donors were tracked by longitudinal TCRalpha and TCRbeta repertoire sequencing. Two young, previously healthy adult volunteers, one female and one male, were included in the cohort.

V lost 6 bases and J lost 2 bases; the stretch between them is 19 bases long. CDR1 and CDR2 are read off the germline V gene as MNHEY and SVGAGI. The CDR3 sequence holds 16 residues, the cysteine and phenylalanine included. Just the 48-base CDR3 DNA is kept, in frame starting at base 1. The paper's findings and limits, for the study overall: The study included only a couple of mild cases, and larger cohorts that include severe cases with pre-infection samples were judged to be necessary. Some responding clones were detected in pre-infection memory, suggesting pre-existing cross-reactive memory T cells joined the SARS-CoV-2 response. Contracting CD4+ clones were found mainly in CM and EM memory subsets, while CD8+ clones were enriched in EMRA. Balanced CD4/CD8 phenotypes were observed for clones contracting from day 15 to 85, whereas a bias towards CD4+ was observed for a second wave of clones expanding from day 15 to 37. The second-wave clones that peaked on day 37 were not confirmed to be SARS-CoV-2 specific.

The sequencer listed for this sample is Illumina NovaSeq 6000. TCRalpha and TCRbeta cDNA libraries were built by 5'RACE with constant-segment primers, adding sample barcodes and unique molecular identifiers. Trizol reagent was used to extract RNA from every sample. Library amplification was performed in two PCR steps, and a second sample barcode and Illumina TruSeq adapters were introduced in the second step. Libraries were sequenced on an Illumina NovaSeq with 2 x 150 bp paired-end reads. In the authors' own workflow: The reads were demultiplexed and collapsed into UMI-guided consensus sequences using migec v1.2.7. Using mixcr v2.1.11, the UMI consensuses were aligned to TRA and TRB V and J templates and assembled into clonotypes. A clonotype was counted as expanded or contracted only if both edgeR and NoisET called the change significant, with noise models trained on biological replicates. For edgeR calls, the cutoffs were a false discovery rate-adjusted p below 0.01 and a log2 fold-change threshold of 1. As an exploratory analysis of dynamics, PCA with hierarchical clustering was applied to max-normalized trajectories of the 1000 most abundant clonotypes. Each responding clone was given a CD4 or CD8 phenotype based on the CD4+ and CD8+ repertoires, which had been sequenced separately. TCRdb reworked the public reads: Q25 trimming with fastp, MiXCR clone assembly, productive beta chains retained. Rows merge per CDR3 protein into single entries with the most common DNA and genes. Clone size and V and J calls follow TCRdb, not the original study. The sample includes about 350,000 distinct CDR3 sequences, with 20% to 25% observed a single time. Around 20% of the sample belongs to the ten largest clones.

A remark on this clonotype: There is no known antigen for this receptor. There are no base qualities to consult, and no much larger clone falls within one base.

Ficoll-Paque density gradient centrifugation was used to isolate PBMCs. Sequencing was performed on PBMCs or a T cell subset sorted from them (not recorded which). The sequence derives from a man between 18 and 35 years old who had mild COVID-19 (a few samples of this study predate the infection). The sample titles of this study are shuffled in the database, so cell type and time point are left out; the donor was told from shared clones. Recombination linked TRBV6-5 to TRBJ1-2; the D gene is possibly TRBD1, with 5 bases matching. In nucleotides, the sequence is TGTGCCAGCAGGCGAATCCGATTAGGGGAAAACTATGGCTACACCTTC. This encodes CASRRIRLGENYGYTF.